The entry below gives a single TCR beta chain sequence along with its context. The data originate from a study of blood T cell repertoires in COVID-19. Study background: Samples came from the United States, Italy and Spain, spanning acute and convalescent COVID-19. The analysed material was cDNA or gDNA that came from T cells, B-cell-depleted T cells, or PBMCs.

Authors' processing steps: Reference gene primer amplification yielded estimated nucleated cell counts. The repertoire was sequenced with immunoSEQ multiplex PCR; TCRdb's copy has only in-frame clones and lacks some. V and J calls and clone size follow that table, whereas D and trimming were derived from the DNA. This table holds 200,000 to 250,000 clones, around 82% found once. Germline V gene data show CDR1 as MNHEY and CDR2 as SVGAGI. With 6 bases removed from V and 9 bases from J, the gap between germline ends came to 21 bases. The CDR3 totals 15 residues. Sequencing was performed on peripheral blood. This TCR was sampled from a woman aged 60-75 years with acute or convalescent COVID-19. J is TRBJ2-1 and V is TRBV6-5, with D perhaps matching TRBD1 (6 bases). CDR3 sequence reads: CASSPSGTRAGEQFF. The CDR3 coding sequence is TGTGCCAGCAGCCCCTCCGGGACACGGGCGGGTGAGCAGTTCTTC.